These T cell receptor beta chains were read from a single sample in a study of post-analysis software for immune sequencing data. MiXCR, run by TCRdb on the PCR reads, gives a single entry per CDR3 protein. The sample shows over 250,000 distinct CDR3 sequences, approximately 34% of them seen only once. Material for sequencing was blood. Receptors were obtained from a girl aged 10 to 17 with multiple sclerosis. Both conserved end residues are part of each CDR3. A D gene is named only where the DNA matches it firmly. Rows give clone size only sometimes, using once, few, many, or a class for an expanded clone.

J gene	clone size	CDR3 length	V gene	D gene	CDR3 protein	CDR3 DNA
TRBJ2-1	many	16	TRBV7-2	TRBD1	CASSRAGTGPYNEQFF	TGTGCCAGCAGCCGCGCCGGGACAGGGCCTTACAATGAGCAGTTCTTC
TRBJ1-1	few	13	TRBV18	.	CASSPSDSREAFF	TGTGCCAGCTCACCAAGTGACTCAAGGGAAGCTTTCTTT
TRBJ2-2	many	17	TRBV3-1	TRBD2	CASSQEASGRATGELFF	TGTGCCAGCAGCCAAGAGGCAAGCGGGAGGGCCACCGGGGAGCTGTTTTTT
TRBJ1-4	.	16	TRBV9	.	CASSVEAFATNEKLFF	TGTGCCAGCAGCGTAGAAGCTTTTGCAACTAATGAAAAACTGTTTTTT
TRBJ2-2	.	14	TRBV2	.	CASTVKGNTGELFF	TGTGCCAGCACCGTCAAGGGGAACACCGGGGAGCTGTTTTTT
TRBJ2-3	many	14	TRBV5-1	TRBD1	CASSSDRGTDTQYF	TGCGCCAGCAGCTCGGACAGGGGCACAGATACGCAGTATTTT
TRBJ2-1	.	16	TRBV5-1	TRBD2	CASSPGLAGDTGEQFF	TGCGCCAGCAGTCCCGGACTAGCGGGGGATACGGGTGAGCAGTTCTTC
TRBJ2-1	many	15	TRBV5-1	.	CASRTRDSSYNEQFF	TGCGCCAGCAGGACCAGGGATAGCTCCTACAATGAGCAGTTCTTC
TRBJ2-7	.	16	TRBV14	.	CASSHGMTRPDNEQYF	TGTGCCAGCAGCCATGGTATGACGAGACCTGACAATGAGCAGTACTTC
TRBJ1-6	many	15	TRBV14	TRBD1	CASSSWTGAGSPLHF	TGTGCCAGCAGCTCTTGGACAGGGGCCGGTTCACCCCTCCACTTT
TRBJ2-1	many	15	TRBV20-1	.	CSALRRTHAYNEQFF	TGCAGTGCCCTAAGGAGGACCCACGCCTACAATGAGCAGTTCTTC
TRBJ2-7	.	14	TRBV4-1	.	CASSQVKGAYEQYF	TGCGCCAGCAGCCAAGTTAAAGGGGCCTACGAGCAGTACTTC
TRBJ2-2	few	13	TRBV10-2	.	CATRGGNTGELFF	TGCGCCACCCGGGGAGGGAACACCGGGGAGCTGTTTTTT
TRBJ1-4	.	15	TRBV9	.	CASSVRGGSLEKLFF	TGTGCCAGCAGCGTAAGAGGAGGGAGCTTAGAAAAACTGTTTTTT
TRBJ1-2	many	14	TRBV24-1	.	CATSDFFTNYGYTF	TGTGCCACCAGTGACTTCTTTACTAACTATGGCTACACCTTC
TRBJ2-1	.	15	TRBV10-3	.	CASYDGISSYNEQFF	TGTGCCAGTTACGACGGGATAAGCTCCTACAATGAGCAGTTCTTC
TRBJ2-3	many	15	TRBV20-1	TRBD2	CSARAGTSDADTQYF	TGCAGTGCTAGAGCCGGGACTAGCGACGCAGATACGCAGTATTTT
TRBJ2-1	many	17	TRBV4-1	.	CASSQDQGTRRTDEQFF	TGCGCCAGCAGCCAAGATCAGGGGACTCGGCGAACGGATGAGCAGTTCTTC
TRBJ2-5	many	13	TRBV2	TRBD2	CATSGGTEETQYF	TGTGCCACTAGCGGGGGAACCGAAGAGACCCAGTACTTC
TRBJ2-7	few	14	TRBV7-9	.	CASSPGLREDEQYF	TGTGCCAGCAGCCCCGGACTGCGCGAAGACGAGCAGTACTTC
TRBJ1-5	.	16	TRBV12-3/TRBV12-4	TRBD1	CASSRTDRARNQPQHF	TGTGCCAGCAGCCGAACGGACAGGGCCCGCAATCAGCCCCAGCATTTT
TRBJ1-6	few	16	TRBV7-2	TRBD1	CASRRPGQGYNSPLHF	TGTGCCAGCAGGAGGCCGGGACAGGGGTATAATTCACCCCTCCACTTT
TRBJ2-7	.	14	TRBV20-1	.	CSAAGASAYNEQYF	TGCAGTGCTGCGGGGGCTAGCGCCTACAATGAGCAGTACTTC
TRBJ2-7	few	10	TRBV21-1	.	CASSPREQYF	TGTGCCAGCAGCCCCCGCGAGCAGTACTTC
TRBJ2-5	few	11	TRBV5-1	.	CASTPRETQYF	TGCGCCAGCACCCCGCGAGAGACCCAGTACTTC
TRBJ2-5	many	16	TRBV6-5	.	CASTYGAGMGRETQYF	TGTGCCAGCACCTACGGAGCAGGGATGGGCAGGGAGACCCAGTACTTC
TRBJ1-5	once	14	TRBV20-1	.	CSAREALVNQPQHF	TGCAGTGCTAGAGAAGCACTTGTAAATCAGCCCCAGCATTTT
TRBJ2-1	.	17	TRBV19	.	CASRRGSGSLSYNEQFF	TGTGCCAGTAGGCGGGGTAGCGGAAGCCTTTCCTACAATGAGCAGTTCTTC
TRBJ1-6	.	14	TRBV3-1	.	CASSPRSCDSPLHF	TGTGCCAGCAGCCCTCGATCGTGTGATTCACCCCTCCACTTT
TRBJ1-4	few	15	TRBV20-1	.	CSARDRGMSNEKLFF	TGCAGTGCTAGAGATCGGGGGATGTCTAATGAAAAACTGTTTTTT
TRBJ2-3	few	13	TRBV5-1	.	CASSEVPTDTQYF	TGCGCCAGCAGCGAGGTCCCCACAGATACGCAGTATTTT
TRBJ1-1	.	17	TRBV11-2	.	CASSLDLGGALNTEAFF	TGTGCCAGCAGCTTAGATCTTGGGGGCGCATTGAACACTGAAGCTTTCTTT
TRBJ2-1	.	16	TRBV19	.	CASRSPDATRINEQFF	TGTGCCAGCAGAAGTCCCGACGCAACTAGGATCAATGAGCAGTTCTTC
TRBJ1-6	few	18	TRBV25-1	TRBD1	CASSEYGQGAAYNSPLHF	TGTGCCAGCAGTGAATATGGGCAGGGGGCCGCGTATAATTCACCCCTCCACTTT
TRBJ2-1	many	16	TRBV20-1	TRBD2	CSARGGGPSDYNEQFF	TGCAGTGCTAGGGGGGGAGGGCCGTCGGACTACAATGAGCAGTTCTTC
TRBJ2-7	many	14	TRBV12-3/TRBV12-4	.	CASSLGLGGYEQYF	TGTGCCAGCAGTCTGGGCCTAGGGGGATACGAGCAGTACTTC
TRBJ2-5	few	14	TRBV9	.	CASSVRQGQETQYF	TGTGCCAGCAGCGTCCGGCAGGGACAAGAGACCCAGTACTTC
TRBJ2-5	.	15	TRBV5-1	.	CASSLARGLRETQYF	TGCGCCAGCAGCTTGGCTAGAGGGCTACGGGAGACCCAGTACTTC
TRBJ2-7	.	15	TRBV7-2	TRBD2	CASSQAASGGYEQYF	TGTGCCAGCAGCCAAGCTGCTAGCGGGGGGTACGAGCAGTACTTC
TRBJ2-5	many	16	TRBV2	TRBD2	CASSEGPSGGSETQYF	TGTGCCAGCAGTGAAGGGCCTAGCGGGGGATCGGAGACCCAGTACTTC
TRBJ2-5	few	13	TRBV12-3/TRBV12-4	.	CASSLVQSNEQYF	TGTGCCAGCAGTTTAGTCCAGAGCAATGAGCAGTACTTC
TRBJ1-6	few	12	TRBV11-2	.	CASSLEQGPLHF	TGTGCCAGCAGCTTAGAGCAAGGCCCCCTCCACTTT
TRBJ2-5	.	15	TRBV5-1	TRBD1	CASSWTGGSGETQYF	TGCGCCAGCAGCTGGACAGGGGGGTCGGGGGAGACCCAGTACTTC
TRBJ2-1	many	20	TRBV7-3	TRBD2	CASSRNPGLAGGSSYNEQFF	TGTGCCAGCAGCCGGAATCCGGGACTAGCGGGAGGCAGCTCCTACAATGAGCAGTTCTTC
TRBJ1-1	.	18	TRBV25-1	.	CASSFWGGAAQGNTEAFF	TGTGCCAGCAGTTTTTGGGGGGGGGCAGCACAGGGAAACACTGAAGCTTTCTTT
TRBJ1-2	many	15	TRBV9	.	CASSVAGDAHYGYTF	TGTGCCAGCAGCGTAGCCGGGGACGCCCACTATGGCTACACCTTC
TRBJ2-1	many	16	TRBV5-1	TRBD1	CASSLVGDRGRDEQFF	TGCGCCAGCAGCTTGGTAGGGGACAGGGGGCGTGATGAGCAGTTCTTC
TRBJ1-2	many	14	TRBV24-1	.	CATSDLARDYGYTF	TGTGCCACCAGTGATTTGGCCAGGGACTATGGCTACACCTTC
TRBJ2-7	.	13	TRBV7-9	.	CASSPLTTYEQYF	TGTGCCAGCAGCCCCTTAACGACCTACGAGCAGTACTTC
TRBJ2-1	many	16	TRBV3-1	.	CASSQRRGLSAGEQFF	TGTGCCAGCAGCCAAAGGCGCGGACTATCCGCCGGGGAGCAGTTCTTC
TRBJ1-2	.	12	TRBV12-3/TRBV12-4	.	CASRGEGYGYTF	TGTGCCTCCCGAGGGGAGGGGTATGGCTACACCTTC
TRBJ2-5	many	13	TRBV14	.	CASSQRSRETQYF	TGTGCCAGCAGCCAACGATCAAGGGAGACCCAGTACTTC
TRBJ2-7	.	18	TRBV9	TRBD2	CASSPSSSGLASTYEQYF	TGTGCCAGCAGCCCCTCATCGTCAGGACTAGCGTCCACCTACGAGCAGTACTTC
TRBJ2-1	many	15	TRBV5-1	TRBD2	CASSPGTSGYNEQFF	TGCGCCAGCAGCCCCGGGACTAGCGGCTACAATGAGCAGTTCTTC
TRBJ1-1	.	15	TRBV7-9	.	CASSLGLGVDTEAFF	TGTGCCAGCAGCTTAGGGTTGGGGGTGGACACTGAAGCTTTCTTT
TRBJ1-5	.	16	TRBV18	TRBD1	CASSARDRGSNQPQHF	TGTGCCAGCTCAGCCCGGGACAGGGGAAGCAATCAGCCCCAGCATTTT
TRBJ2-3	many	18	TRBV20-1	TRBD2	CSARDFRIAGGSTDTQYF	TGCAGTGCTAGAGATTTTCGTATAGCGGGGGGGAGCACAGATACGCAGTATTTT